What follows are 15 T cell receptor beta chains derived from one specimen sequenced in a study of T cells in Graves' hyperthyroidism and ophthalmopathy. What was amplified from RNA transcripts were TCR beta CDR3 regions. First-round RT-PCR targeting the TCR CDR3 was performed with the HTBI primer set. TCRdb fed the multiplex PCR reads into MiXCR, producing one record per CDR3 protein. The sample holds hundreds of thousands of distinct CDR3 sequences, about 16% seen once. Sequencing used blood. Source of these receptors: a woman in her forties with Graves' ophthalmopathy.

The count of this clonotype is one. V usage is TRBV7-2 and J usage is TRBJ2-1; 7 nucleotides line up with TRBD2. V dropped 5 bases and J dropped 4; count of bases not matched to a gene: 8. CDR1 and CDR2 (germline): SGHTA, FQGNSA. The CDR3 contains 15 residues. CDR3 sequence: CASSARGDLYNEQFF. CDR3 sequence (DNA): TGTGCCAGCAGCGCCCGGGGGGACCTATACAATGAGCAGTTCTTC.

This clonotype was counted at least ten times. The CDR3 nucleotides are TGTGCCAGCAGTCGAACTGCCAGGGGCGGCACCGGGGAGCTGTTTTTT. This translates into CASSRTARGGTGELFF. The chain carries TRBV7-9 and TRBJ2-2, with a tentative D call TRBD1 (6 bases). Germline CDR1 SEHNR, CDR2 FQNEAQ (reference sequence). The CDR3 consists of 16 residues. Trimming removed 6 bases at V and 4 bases at J, with 18 bases between.

The V gene is TRBV5-4, the J gene TRBJ2-5; D is possibly TRBD1 (8 bases). V lost 8 bases to trimming and J lost 5 bases, with 31 bases between them. The CDR3 runs to 18 residues. Germline values: CDR1 SGHNT, CDR2 YYREEE (reference sequence). In DNA, the CDR3 is TGTGCCAGTTCAGGGGGCCGTTCCGTGGGAGGGCCAGGGGAGACCCAGTACTTC. Protein sequence: CASSGGRSVGGPGETQYF.

This clonotype appeared a few times. The chain couples TRBV7-6 to TRBJ2-2, with D tentatively TRBD1 or TRBD2 (6 bases each). V was trimmed by 1 base and J by 4 bases, leaving 16 bases between them. The germline CDR1 and CDR2 sequences are SGHVS and FNYEAQ. This CDR3 region has 17 residues. The CDR3 is CASSLGSGAGPTGELFF. The CDR3 DNA follows: TGTGCCAGCAGCTTAGGTTCGGGGGCAGGGCCCACCGGGGAGCTGTTTTTT.

This clonotype was detected a few times. The chain has TRBV20-1 and TRBJ2-1, with 9 bases lining up with TRBD2. CDR3 length: 14 residues. Per germline, CDR1 DFQATT and CDR2 SNEGSKA (reference sequence). The trim removed 4 bases at V and 4 bases at J, leaving 5 bases unmatched. CDR3 bases: TGCAGTGCTATTTCTAGCGGGATTTACAATGAGCAGTTCTTC. Translated: CSAISSGIYNEQFF.

Note on this clonotype: The junction differs from germline at one of its ends, possibly a read error. This chain's CDR3 is CANSLRATDTQYF. The CDR3 DNA is TGTGCCAACAGCTTAAGGGCCACAGATACGCAGTATTTT. This chain uses TRBV7-3 with TRBJ2-3; D unresolved. This CDR3 comprises 13 residues. Germline CDR1 and CDR2: SGHTA and FQGTGA.

This clonotype has a count of ten or more. The chain is built from TRBV20-1 and TRBJ2-5, with D possibly being TRBD1 (7 bases). In germline, CDR1 is DFQATT, CDR2 SNEGSKA (reference sequence). V lost 0 bases, J lost 5 bases, and 13 bases lay in between. CDR3 size: 14 residues. CDR3 residues: CSARDGGGGETQYF. The CDR3, as DNA: TGCAGTGCTAGAGATGGAGGGGGCGGGGAGACCCAGTACTTC.

This clonotype was counted between two and nine times. The chain uses TRBV5-8 and TRBJ1-6, with D possibly being TRBD1 (6 bases). The CDR3 totals 17 residues. V dropped 3 bases and J dropped 9 bases, with 22 bases sitting between them. Germline V gene sequence: CDR1 SGHTS, CDR2 YDEGEE. In DNA, the CDR3 is TGTGCCAGCAGCTCTTCACAGGGTACAAGTCCACTTTCACCCCTCCACTTT. Residues: CASSSSQGTSPLSPLHF.

This clonotype was recorded a few times. The chain joins TRBV24-1 to TRBJ1-5; 8 bases agree with TRBD1. J lost 3 bases, V lost 10 bases, and 10 bases had no gene match. The germline V gene has CDR1 KGHDR and CDR2 SFDVKD. This CDR3 spans 15 amino acids. CDR3 nucleotides: TGTGCCACTTCACCTGGACAGGGTTTCAATCAGCCCCAGCATTTT. It is translated as CATSPGQGFNQPQHF.

V is TRBV7-8 and J is TRBJ2-1, with 7 positions matching TRBD1. The V gene end was trimmed by 5 bases and the J gene end by 5 bases; junction bases not matched to a gene: 6. CDR3 size: 14 residues. Germline V lookup: CDR1 SGHVS, CDR2 FQNEAQ. The CDR3 protein is CASSGTEANNEQFF. The CDR3 DNA reads as TGTGCCAGCAGCGGGACAGAAGCAAACAATGAGCAGTTCTTC.

This clonotype was found many times. The chain is built from TRBV27 and TRBJ2-1, with 10 bases identical to TRBD1. CDR1 and CDR2 from the germline V gene are MNHEY and SMNVEV (reference sequence). J gave up 1 base and V 5 bases, and 2 bases lay outside the gene matches. The length of the CDR3 is 15 residues. CDR3 amino acids: CASSRQGASYNEQFF. The CDR3 region has the DNA TGTGCCAGCAGTAGACAGGGGGCTTCCTACAATGAGCAGTTCTTC.

The chain joins TRBV18 to TRBJ1-2, with TRBD1 matching 12 bases. This CDR3 has 16 residues. CDR1 and CDR2 (germline): KGHSH, LQKENI. With 3 bases clipped from V and 4 bases from J, the junction kept 6 bases outside the gene matches. The CDR3 reads CASSPGQGATGYGYTF. The CDR3 DNA reads as TGTGCCAGCTCACCGGGACAGGGGGCAACCGGCTATGGCTACACCTTC.

The genes are TRBV7-2 and TRBJ2-1; 7 bases map to TRBD2. This CDR3 has 15 amino acids. V trimming: 5 bases; J trimming: 1 base; junction bases outside the gene matches: 5. CDR1 is SGHTA and CDR2 is FQGNSA in the germline V gene. For the CDR3, the DNA is TGTGCCAGCAGCAAAAACGGGGGGTCCTACAATGAGCAGTTCTTC. Protein: CASSKNGGSYNEQFF. The complete variable domain, with remaining parts taken from reference TRBV7-2 and TRBJ2-1, reads GAGVSQSPSNKVTEKGKDVELRCDPISGHTALYWYRQSLGQGLEFLIYFQGNSAPDKSGLPSDRFSAERTGGSVSTLTIQRTQQEDSAVYLCASSKNGGSYNEQFFGPGTRLTVL.

This clonotype was picked up many times. The chain is built from TRBV6-5 and TRBJ2-1; 7 bases line up with TRBD1. Germline V lookup: CDR1 MNHEY, CDR2 SVGAGI. The CDR3 totals 16 residues. The junction had 9 bases not matched to a gene; V was cut back by 0 bases and J by 7 bases. The CDR3 here is CASSYSVVGGVNEQFF. In DNA, the CDR3 is TGTGCCAGCAGTTACTCCGTAGTAGGGGGCGTTAATGAGCAGTTCTTC.

In the case of this clonotype: One junction end disagrees with the germline gene, perhaps due to a read error. J is TRBJ2-1 and V is TRBV12-3 or TRBV12-4, with 9 bases identical to TRBD2. The CDR3 spans 16 residues. The CDR3 DNA follows: TGTGCCTGCAGTTTGGGAGCGGGGGGCCATTTAGGCGAGCAGTTCTTC. It specifies CACSLGAGGHLGEQFF.